This T cell receptor (beta chain) is drawn from a study of cytomegalovirus exposure and HLA in healthy donors. General study findings and limits: Available immune exposure information was restricted to CMV serostatus only. Productive status was seen about 87% or about 30% of the time for most TCR beta V segments in an earlier analysis.

The germline CDR1 and CDR2 sequences are MNHEY and SMNVEV (reference sequence). Germline trimming cut 2 bases from V and 5 bases from J; bases unmatched to any gene: 3. The CDR3 runs 15 residues. The PCR was carried out with 60 Vbeta primers and 13 Jbeta primers. The method was immunoSEQ multiplex PCR; TCRdb's version includes in-frame clones alone and lacks a portion of them. The sample has some 200,000 clones; roughly 80% are singletons. Concerning this clone: Its antigen is not known.

The receptor was isolated from a man in his forties in good health and CMV-seropositive. The chain links TRBV27 to TRBJ1-5; 10 positions match TRBD1. The sequencing sample was made of PBMCs. The CDR3 sequence: CASSLTDRGYQPQHF. The CDR3 DNA reads TGTGCCAGCAGTTTAACGGACAGGGGGTATCAGCCCCAGCATTTT.